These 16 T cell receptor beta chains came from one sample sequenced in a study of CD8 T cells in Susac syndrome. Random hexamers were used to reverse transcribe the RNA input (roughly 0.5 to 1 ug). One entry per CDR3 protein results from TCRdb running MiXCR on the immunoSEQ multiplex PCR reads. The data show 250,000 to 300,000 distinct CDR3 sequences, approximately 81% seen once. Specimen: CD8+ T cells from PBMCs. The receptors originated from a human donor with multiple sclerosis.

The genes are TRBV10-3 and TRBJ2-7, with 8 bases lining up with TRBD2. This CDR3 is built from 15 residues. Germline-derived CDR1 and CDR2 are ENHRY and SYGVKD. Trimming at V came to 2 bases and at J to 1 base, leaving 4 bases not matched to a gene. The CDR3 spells CAISEPVAGSYEQYF. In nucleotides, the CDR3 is TGTGCCATCAGTGAGCCCGTAGCGGGGTCCTACGAGCAGTACTTC.

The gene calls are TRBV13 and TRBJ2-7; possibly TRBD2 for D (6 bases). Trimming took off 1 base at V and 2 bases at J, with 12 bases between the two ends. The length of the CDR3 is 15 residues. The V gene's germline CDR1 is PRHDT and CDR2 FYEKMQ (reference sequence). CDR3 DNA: TGTGCCAGCAGCTTAGAGTACGGGGGTACCTACGAGCAGTACTTC. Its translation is CASSLEYGGTYEQYF.

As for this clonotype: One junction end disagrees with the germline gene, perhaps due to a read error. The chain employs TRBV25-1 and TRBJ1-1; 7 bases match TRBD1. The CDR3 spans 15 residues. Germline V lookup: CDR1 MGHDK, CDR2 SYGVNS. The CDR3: CASSGQVPVNTEAFF. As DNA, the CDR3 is TGTGCCAGCAGCGGACAGGTGCCGGTGAATACTGAAGCTTTCTTT.

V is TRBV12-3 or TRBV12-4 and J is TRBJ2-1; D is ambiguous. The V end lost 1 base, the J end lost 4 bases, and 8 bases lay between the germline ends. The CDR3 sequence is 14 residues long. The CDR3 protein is CASSLEAPYNEQFF. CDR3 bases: TGTGCCAGCAGTTTAGAGGCACCTTACAATGAGCAGTTCTTC.

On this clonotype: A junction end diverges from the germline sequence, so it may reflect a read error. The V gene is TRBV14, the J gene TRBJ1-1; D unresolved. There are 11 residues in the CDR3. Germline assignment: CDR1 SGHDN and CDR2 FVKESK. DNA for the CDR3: TGTGCCAGCAGCCAAGACAGTGTTACTCTCTTT. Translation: CASSQDSVTLF.

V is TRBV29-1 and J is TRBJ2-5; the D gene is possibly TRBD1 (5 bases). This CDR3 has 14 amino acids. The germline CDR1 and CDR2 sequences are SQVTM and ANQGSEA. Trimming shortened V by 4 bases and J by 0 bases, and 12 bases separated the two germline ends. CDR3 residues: CSVGWQGHQETQYF. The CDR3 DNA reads TGCAGCGTTGGATGGCAGGGCCACCAAGAGACCCAGTACTTC.

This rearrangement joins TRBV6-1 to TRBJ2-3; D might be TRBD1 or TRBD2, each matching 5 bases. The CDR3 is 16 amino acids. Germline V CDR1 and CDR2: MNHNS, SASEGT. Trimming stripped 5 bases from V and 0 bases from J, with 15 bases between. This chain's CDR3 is CASSLYRGPSTDTQYF. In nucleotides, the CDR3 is TGTGCCAGCAGTCTATATCGGGGACCTAGCACAGATACGCAGTATTTT.

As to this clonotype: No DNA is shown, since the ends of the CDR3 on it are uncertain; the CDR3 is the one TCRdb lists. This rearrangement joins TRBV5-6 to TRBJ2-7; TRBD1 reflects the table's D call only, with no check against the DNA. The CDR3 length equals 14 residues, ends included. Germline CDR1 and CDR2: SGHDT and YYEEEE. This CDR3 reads CASSFGTGAYELYF.

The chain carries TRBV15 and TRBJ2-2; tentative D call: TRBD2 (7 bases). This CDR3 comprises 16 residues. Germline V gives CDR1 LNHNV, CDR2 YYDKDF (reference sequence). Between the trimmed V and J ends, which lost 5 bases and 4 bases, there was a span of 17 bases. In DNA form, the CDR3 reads TGTGCCACCAGCTCCGACCGGGGGGCTATCACCGGGGAGCTGTTTTTT. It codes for CATSSDRGAITGELFF.

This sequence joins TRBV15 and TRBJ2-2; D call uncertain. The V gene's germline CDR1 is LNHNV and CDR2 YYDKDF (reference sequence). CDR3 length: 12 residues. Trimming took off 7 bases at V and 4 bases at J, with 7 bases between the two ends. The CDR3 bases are TGTGCCACCATCGGTAGCACCGGGGAGCTGTTTTTT. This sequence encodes CATIGSTGELFF.

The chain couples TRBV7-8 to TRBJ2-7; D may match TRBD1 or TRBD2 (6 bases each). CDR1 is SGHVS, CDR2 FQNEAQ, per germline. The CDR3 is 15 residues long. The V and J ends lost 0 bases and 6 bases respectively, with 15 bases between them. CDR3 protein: CASSLAVGGLVEQYF. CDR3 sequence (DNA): TGTGCCAGCAGCTTAGCAGTTGGGGGGCTCGTCGAGCAGTACTTC.

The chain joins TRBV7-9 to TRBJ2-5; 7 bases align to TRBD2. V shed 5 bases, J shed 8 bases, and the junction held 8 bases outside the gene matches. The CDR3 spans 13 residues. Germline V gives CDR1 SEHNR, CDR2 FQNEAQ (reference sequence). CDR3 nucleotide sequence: TGTGCCAGCAGCCTTTTGGGGGACTACACCCAGTACTTC. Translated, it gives CASSLLGDYTQYF.

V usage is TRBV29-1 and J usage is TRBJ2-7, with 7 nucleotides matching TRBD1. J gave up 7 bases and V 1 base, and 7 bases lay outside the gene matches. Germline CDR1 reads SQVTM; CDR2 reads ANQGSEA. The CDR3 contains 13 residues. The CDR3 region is CSVEVGGGPEQYF. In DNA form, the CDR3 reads TGCAGCGTTGAAGTAGGGGGCGGACCAGAGCAGTACTTC.

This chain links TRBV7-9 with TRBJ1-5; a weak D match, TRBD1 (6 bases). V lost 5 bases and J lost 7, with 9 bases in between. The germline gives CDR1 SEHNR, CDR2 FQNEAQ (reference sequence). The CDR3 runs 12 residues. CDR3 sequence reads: CASSVDRQPQHF. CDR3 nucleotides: TGTGCCAGCAGCGTTGACAGGCAGCCCCAGCATTTT.

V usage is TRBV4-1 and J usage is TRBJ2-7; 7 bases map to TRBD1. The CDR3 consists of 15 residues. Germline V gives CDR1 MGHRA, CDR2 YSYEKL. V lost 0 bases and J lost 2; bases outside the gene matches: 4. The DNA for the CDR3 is TGCGCCAGCAGCCAAGATTTACAGGGGACCTACGAGCAGTACTTC. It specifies CASSQDLQGTYEQYF.

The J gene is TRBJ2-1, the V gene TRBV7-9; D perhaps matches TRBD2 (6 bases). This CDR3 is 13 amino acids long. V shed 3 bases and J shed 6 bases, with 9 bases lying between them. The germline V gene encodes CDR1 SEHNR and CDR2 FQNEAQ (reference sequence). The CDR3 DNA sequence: TGTGCCAGCAGCTTCTGGCGGGGCAATGAGCAGTTCTTC. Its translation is CASSFWRGNEQFF. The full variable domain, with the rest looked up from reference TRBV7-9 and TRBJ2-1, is DTGVSQNPRHKITKRGQNVTFRCDPISEHNRLYWYRQTLGQGPEFLTYFQNEAQLEKSRLLSDRFSAERPKGSFSTLEIQRTEQGDSAMYLCASSFWRGNEQFFGPGTRLTVL.